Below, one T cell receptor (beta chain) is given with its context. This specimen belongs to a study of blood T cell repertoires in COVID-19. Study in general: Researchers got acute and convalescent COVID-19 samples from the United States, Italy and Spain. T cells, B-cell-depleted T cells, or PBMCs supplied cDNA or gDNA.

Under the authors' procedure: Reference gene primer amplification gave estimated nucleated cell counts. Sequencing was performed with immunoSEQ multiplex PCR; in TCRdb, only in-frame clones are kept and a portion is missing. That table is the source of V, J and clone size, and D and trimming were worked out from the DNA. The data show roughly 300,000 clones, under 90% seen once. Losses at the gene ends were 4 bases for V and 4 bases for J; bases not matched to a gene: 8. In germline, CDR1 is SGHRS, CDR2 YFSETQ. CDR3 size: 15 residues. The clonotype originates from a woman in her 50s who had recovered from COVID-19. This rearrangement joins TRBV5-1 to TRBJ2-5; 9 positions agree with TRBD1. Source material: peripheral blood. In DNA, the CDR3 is TGCGCCAGCAGCCCGGGGACAGGGATGAGAGAGACCCAGTACTTC. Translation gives CASSPGTGMRETQYF.